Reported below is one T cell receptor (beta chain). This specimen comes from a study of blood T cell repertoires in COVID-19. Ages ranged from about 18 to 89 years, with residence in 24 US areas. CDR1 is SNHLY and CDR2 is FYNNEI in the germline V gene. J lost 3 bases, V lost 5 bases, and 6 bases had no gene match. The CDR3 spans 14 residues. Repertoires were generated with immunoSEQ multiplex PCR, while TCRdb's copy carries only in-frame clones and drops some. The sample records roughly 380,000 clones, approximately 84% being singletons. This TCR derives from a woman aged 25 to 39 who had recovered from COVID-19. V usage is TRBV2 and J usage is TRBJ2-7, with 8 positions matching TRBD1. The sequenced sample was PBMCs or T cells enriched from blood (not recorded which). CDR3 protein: CASSPDRDSYEQYF. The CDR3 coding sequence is TGTGCCAGCAGTCCGGACAGGGACAGCTACGAGCAGTACTTC.